These T cell receptor beta chains were read from a single sample in a study of T-cell reconstitution after alpha-beta-depleted transplantation in children. A single record per CDR3 protein comes from TCRdb applying MiXCR to the PCR reads. The repertoire holds approximately 640,000 distinct CDR3 sequences, around a sixth seen once, with over 0.95% in the top ten. The sample was PBMCs from the stem cell graft donor, taken from the stem cell graft. These receptors originate from a human donor who donated a stem cell graft to a child with acute myeloid leukemia. Both conserved end residues are part of each CDR3. D genes are given only for firm matches. Rows give clone size only sometimes, using once, few, many, or a class for an expanded clone.

TRBV5-1	TRBJ2-2	many	NA	CASSLAAPGTGELFF	TGCGCCAGCAGCTTGGCTGCACCCGGCACCGGGGAGCTGTTTTTT
TRBV20-1	TRBJ2-7	NA	TRBD1	CSARDLRTGSFEQYF	TGCAGTGCTAGAGATCTCCGGACAGGGTCTTTCGAGCAGTACTTC
TRBV7-2	TRBJ1-1	NA	NA	CASSLVSSEVGTEAFF	TGTGCCAGCAGCTTAGTAAGCAGCGAGGTCGGCACTGAAGCTTTCTTT
TRBV27	TRBJ1-4	many	TRBD1	CASSSRQGSEKLFF	TGTGCCAGCAGTTCAAGACAGGGCAGTGAAAAACTGTTTTTT
TRBV7-6	TRBJ1-2	NA	NA	CASSLEPYYGYTF	TGTGCCAGCAGCTTAGAGCCTTACTATGGCTACACCTTC
TRBV19	TRBJ2-1	NA	NA	CASSTRGVGDEQFF	TGTGCCAGTAGTACCCGAGGGGTAGGGGATGAGCAGTTCTTC
TRBV29-1	TRBJ1-2	many	NA	CSVEDPGFSGYTF	TGCAGCGTTGAAGATCCGGGATTTTCTGGCTACACCTTC
TRBV12-3/TRBV12-4	TRBJ2-1	NA	TRBD2	CASSLGVGGGTYNEQFF	TGTGCCAGCAGTTTAGGTGTGGGCGGGGGAACCTACAATGAGCAGTTCTTC
TRBV20-1	TRBJ2-1	few	NA	CSASGQGFYNEQFF	TGCAGTGCTAGTGGGCAGGGATTCTACAATGAGCAGTTCTTC
TRBV7-3	TRBJ1-3	NA	TRBD1	CASSLEGQGSGNTIYF	TGTGCCAGCAGCTTAGAGGGACAGGGTTCTGGAAACACCATATATTTT
TRBV9	TRBJ2-2	few	TRBD1	CASSGSGQGARTGELFF	TGTGCCAGCAGCGGCTCGGGACAGGGGGCTCGGACCGGGGAGCTGTTTTTT
TRBV12-3/TRBV12-4	TRBJ2-5	few	TRBD2	CASSPPTRGGRETQYF	TGTGCCAGCAGTCCCCCAACGCGGGGGGGCCGGGAGACCCAGTACTTC
TRBV18	TRBJ2-3	NA	NA	CASSPRAIIQGITDTQYF	TGTGCCAGCTCACCTAGGGCCATCATTCAGGGTATCACAGATACGCAGTATTTT
TRBV7-8	TRBJ1-1	NA	NA	CASSSWITEAFF	TGTGCCAGCAGCTCCTGGATCACTGAAGCTTTCTTT
TRBV30	TRBJ1-5	few	TRBD1	CAWGQGARQPQHF	TGTGCCTGGGGACAGGGGGCACGTCAGCCCCAGCATTTT
TRBV6-1	TRBJ1-5	NA	NA	CASSAWTASNQPQHF	TGTGCCAGCAGCGCTTGGACAGCCAGCAATCAGCCCCAGCATTTT
TRBV20-1	TRBJ1-3	many	TRBD1	CSLSPGQAFWGNTIYF	TGCAGTCTCTCGCCGGGACAGGCCTTTTGGGGAAACACCATATATTTT
TRBV5-1	TRBJ2-5	NA	NA	CASSLILEGTQYF	TGCGCCAGCAGCTTGATTCTAGAGGGGACCCAGTACTTC
TRBV4-3	TRBJ2-3	NA	TRBD2	CASSRFVAGVGDTQYF	TGCGCCAGCAGCCGGTTTGTAGCGGGGGTGGGAGATACGCAGTATTTT
TRBV3-1	TRBJ2-6	NA	TRBD1	CASCPRGSGANVLTF	TGTGCCAGCTGCCCCAGGGGGTCCGGGGCCAACGTCCTGACTTTC
TRBV7-9	TRBJ1-1	NA	NA	CASSLVNRNTEAFF	TGTGCCAGCAGCTTAGTGAATAGGAACACTGAAGCTTTCTTT
TRBV20-1	TRBJ1-5	NA	NA	CSASGVGNQPQHF	TGCAGTGCTAGTGGGGTGGGAAATCAGCCCCAGCATTTT
TRBV18	TRBJ2-6	NA	NA	CASSPYPKELSGANVLTF	TGTGCCAGCTCACCATATCCGAAAGAGTTGTCTGGGGCCAACGTCCTGACTTTC
TRBV4-2	TRBJ2-5	many	TRBD2	CASSQRGGAGGLQETQYF	TGTGCCAGCAGCCAGCGTGGGGGAGCGGGGGGCCTTCAAGAGACCCAGTACTTC
TRBV7-2	TRBJ2-1	many	TRBD2	CASSYAGTSGGAWIF	TGTGCCAGCAGTTATGCCGGGACTAGCGGGGGGGCGTGGATCTTC
TRBV7-6	TRBJ1-6	NA	NA	CASSLSRENSPLHF	TGTGCCAGCAGCTTGAGCAGGGAGAATTCACCCCTCCACTTT
TRBV20-1	TRBJ1-1	many	NA	CSARPYTEAFF	TGCAGTGCTAGACCGTACACTGAAGCTTTCTTT
TRBV20-1	TRBJ1-2	NA	NA	CSARDRGQTFLDTF	TGCAGTGCTAGAGATCGTGGACAGACTTTTCTTGATACCTTC
TRBV4-3	TRBJ2-7	few	TRBD2	CASSQVAGVGEQYF	TGCGCCAGCAGCCAAGTAGCGGGGGTGGGCGAGCAGTACTTC
TRBV29-1	TRBJ2-7	many	TRBD1	CSVRDRRHDGTRGYEQYF	TGCAGCGTCCGGGACAGGAGGCATGACGGGACTCGGGGCTACGAGCAGTACTTC
TRBV20-1	TRBJ1-1	many	NA	CSARGAEAEAFF	TGCAGTGCTAGGGGGGCTGAAGCTGAAGCTTTCTTT
TRBV18	TRBJ2-7	NA	NA	CASSPSGLPSKAYEQYF	TGTGCCAGCTCACCCTCGGGACTTCCCTCAAAGGCCTACGAGCAGTACTTC
TRBV7-2	TRBJ1-2	few	TRBD1	CASSLAQGVTLYGYTF	TGTGCCAGCAGCTTAGCACAGGGGGTGACCCTCTATGGCTACACCTTC
TRBV6-2/TRBV6-3	TRBJ2-1	many	TRBD2	CASRPLAVTNNEQFF	TGTGCCAGCAGGCCCCTAGCGGTGACGAACAATGAGCAGTTCTTC
TRBV7-6	TRBJ2-1	once	TRBD1	CASSLPRTGGSSYNEQFF	TGTGCCAGCAGCCTCCCAAGGACAGGGGGATCCTCCTACAATGAGCAGTTCTTC
TRBV20-1	TRBJ2-7	many	NA	CSAPGRAPDEQYF	TGCAGTGCCCCCGGACGGGCGCCGGACGAGCAGTACTTC
TRBV4-3	TRBJ2-3	NA	NA	CASSREALGTQYF	TGCGCCAGCAGCCGGGAGGCGCTTGGTACGCAGTATTTT
TRBV12-2	TRBJ2-5	NA	NA	CASRPGGYQETQYF	TGTGCAAGTCGCCCGGGTGGATACCAAGAGACCCAGTACTTC
TRBV20-1	TRBJ1-1	few	TRBD1	CSALTDRAGPLEAFF	TGCAGTGCTCTTACGGACAGGGCTGGCCCCCTTGAAGCTTTCTTT
TRBV6-2/TRBV6-3	TRBJ2-1	few	TRBD2	CAIRISGGNNEQFF	TGTGCCATCAGAATTAGCGGGGGTAACAATGAGCAGTTCTTC
TRBV6-6	TRBJ1-1	NA	NA	CASREGGAEAFF	TGTGCCAGCAGGGAGGGAGGAGCTGAAGCTTTCTTT
TRBV20-1	TRBJ1-5	many	NA	CSTGVNSNQPQHF	TGCAGTACGGGGGTCAATAGCAATCAGCCCCAGCATTTT
TRBV5-1	TRBJ1-2	NA	NA	CASSLDPGGAGSYGYTF	TGCGCCAGCAGCTTGGATCCGGGGGGCGCCGGATCCTATGGCTACACCTTC
TRBV5-1	TRBJ2-2	few	NA	CASSLAMGEGATGELFF	TGCGCCAGCAGCTTGGCCATGGGCGAGGGAGCCACCGGGGAGCTGTTTTTT
TRBV20-1	TRBJ1-1	few	TRBD1	CSAIAGGTEAFF	TGCAGTGCAATTGCAGGGGGCACTGAAGCTTTCTTT
TRBV6-5	TRBJ1-1	few	NA	CASSYFRDTEAFF	TGTGCCAGCAGTTATTTCAGGGACACTGAAGCTTTCTTT
TRBV4-1	TRBJ1-2	NA	NA	CASSQDNSGSLYGYTF	TGCGCCAGCAGCCAAGATAACTCAGGGAGCCTCTATGGCTACACCTTC
TRBV5-1	TRBJ1-6	many	TRBD1	CASSWAGTGDSPLHF	TGCGCCAGCAGCTGGGCCGGGACAGGGGATTCACCCCTCCACTTT